This T cell receptor (beta chain) appears in the sequencing data of a study of blood T cell repertoires in COVID-19. Study-wide context: COVID-19 samples from acute and convalescent phases originated in the United States, Italy and Spain. Sample material is recorded as cDNA or gDNA derived from T cells, B-cell-depleted T cells, or PBMCs.

With V trimmed by 6 bases and J by 5 bases, 2 bases remained unmatched. This CDR3 has 14 residues. Germline V lookup: CDR1 SEHNR, CDR2 FQNEAQ (reference sequence). Original methodology: The authors estimated nucleated cell counts from reference gene primer amplification. Data came from immunoSEQ multiplex PCR; TCRdb stores just in-frame clones and leaves some out. That table gives V, J and clone size, and the DNA gave D and trimming. The sample lists 100,000 or so clones, around 76% occurring once. The gene calls are TRBV7-9 and TRBJ1-4, with TRBD1 identical over 11 bases. The origin of this receptor is a woman in her sixties or seventies with acute or convalescent COVID-19. The sample taken for sequencing was peripheral blood. The CDR3 region is CASRRDRGNEKLFF. CDR3 in DNA: TGTGCCAGCAGGAGGGACAGGGGGAATGAAAAACTGTTTTTT.